These 25 T cell receptor beta chains share one sample of origin, sequenced in a study of cytomegalovirus exposure and HLA in healthy donors. Data came from immunoSEQ multiplex PCR; TCRdb stores just in-frame clones and leaves some out. The data show some 150,000 clones, approximately 86% seen once. The material sequenced was PBMCs. The receptors here all came from a young man in good health and CMV-seropositive.

A note on this clone: In the same sample, other DNA sequences code for this CDR3. This chain connects TRBV6-5 to TRBJ2-5; weak D call: TRBD2 (6 bases). V was trimmed by 0 bases and J by 5 bases, leaving 10 bases between them. CDR3 length equals 14 residues. Germline lookup yields CDR1 MNHEY and CDR2 SVGAGI. DNA of the CDR3: TGTGCCAGCAGTTACTCGGGACTCGGGGAGACCCAGTACTTC. Amino acid sequence: CASSYSGLGETQYF.

CDR3 in DNA: TGTGCCAGCAGTTTGGGATCGGGGGGGGTCTATGGCTACACCTTC. It encodes CASSLGSGGVYGYTF. The chain couples TRBV28 to TRBJ1-2; weak D call: TRBD1 (5 bases). The germline V gene has CDR1 MDHEN and CDR2 SYDVKM. There are 15 residues in the CDR3. The V gene lost 3 bases and the J gene lost 4 bases, with 15 bases spanning the gap.

This clone occurred once. The chain recombines TRBV2 with TRBJ2-4, with a weak D call TRBD2 (6 bases). This CDR3 is 13 amino acids long. Germline V gene sequence: CDR1 SNHLY, CDR2 FYNNEI. Trimming cost V 3 bases and J 6 bases, with 9 bases left between them. CDR3: CASSDGRGNIQYF. The CDR3 coding sequence is TGTGCCAGCAGTGACGGGCGGGGAAACATTCAGTACTTC.

This chain connects TRBV7-2 to TRBJ2-7; tentatively, D is TRBD2 (6 bases). The CDR3 extends over 13 amino acids. Germline V gene lookup returns CDR1 SGHTA and CDR2 FQGNSA. V gave up 4 bases and J gave up 9 bases, with 16 bases separating them. The CDR3 region has the DNA TGTGCCAGCAGCTCCCGGGGACCGGAGGGGCAGTACTTC. This encodes CASSSRGPEGQYF. The full variable domain, with the rest looked up from reference TRBV7-2 and TRBJ2-7, is GAGVSQSPSNKVTEKGKDVELRCDPISGHTALYWYRQSLGQGLEFLIYFQGNSAPDKSGLPSDRFSAERTGGSVSTLTIQRTQQEDSAVYLCASSSRGPEGQYFGPGTRLTVT.

The chain carries TRBV10-3 and TRBJ2-4; 8 bases are shared with TRBD1. CDR3 length: 13 amino acids. Per the germline V gene, CDR1 is ENHRY and CDR2 is SYGVKD. Germline trimming cut 10 bases from V and 3 bases from J; bases unmatched to any gene: 5. As DNA, the CDR3 is TGTGCCAGTGGACAGGGACTCAAAAACATTCAGTACTTC. Its translation is CASGQGLKNIQYF.

J is TRBJ2-7 and V is TRBV7-6, with 8 bases lining up with TRBD2. The V gene's germline CDR1 is SGHVS and CDR2 FNYEAQ. This CDR3 is 16 amino acids long. J gave up 4 bases and V 5 bases, and 13 bases lay outside the gene matches. This CDR3 is CASSPATSGSRYEQYF. CDR3 DNA sequence: TGTGCCAGCAGCCCCGCGACCAGCGGGAGTAGATACGAGCAGTACTTC.

The chain carries TRBV7-2 and TRBJ2-7; 7 bases match TRBD1. This CDR3 is built from 15 residues. Germline V gene data show CDR1 as SGHTA and CDR2 as FQGNSA. V lost 2 bases, J lost 2 bases, and 6 bases stayed unmatched. CDR3 in amino acids: CASSLFGQGAYEQYF. CDR3 sequence (DNA): TGTGCCAGCAGCTTATTCGGGCAGGGGGCCTACGAGCAGTACTTC.

The chain is built from TRBV29-1 and TRBJ1-3; 9 bases are a match to TRBD1. After removal of 8 bases from V and 2 bases from J, the junction contained 7 bases not matched to a gene. Germline assignment: CDR1 SQVTM and CDR2 ANQGSEA. The CDR3 consists of 14 residues. CDR3 amino acids: CSTWTGEAGNTIYF. CDR3 in DNA: TGCAGCACCTGGACAGGGGAAGCTGGAAACACCATATATTTT.

V usage is TRBV11-3 and J usage is TRBJ1-3; D is ambiguous. Trimming removed 3 bases from V and 2 bases from J, with 8 bases in between. Germline CDR1 SGHNT, CDR2 YENEEA. CDR3 length equals 14 residues. CDR3: CASSFGIPGNTIYF. The CDR3 bases are TGTGCCAGCAGCTTCGGGATTCCTGGAAACACCATATATTTT. Filled out from reference TRBV11-3 and TRBJ1-3, the complete variable domain reads EAGVVQSPRYKIIEKKQPVAFWCNPISGHNTLYWYLQNLGQGPELLIRYENEEAVDDSQLPKDRFSAERLKGVDSTLKIQPAELGDSAVYLCASSFGIPGNTIYFGEGSWLTVV.

This clone came up a few times. This sequence joins TRBV7-2 and TRBJ1-3; D remains ambiguous. There are 15 residues in the CDR3. In germline, CDR1 is SGHTA, CDR2 FQGNSA. V was pared by 1 base and J by 4 bases, with 11 bases between. CDR3 DNA sequence: TGTGCCAGCAGCTTAGTGGGCCAGAGAGGAAACACCATATATTTT. It codes for CASSLVGQRGNTIYF.

Only a few counts were recorded for this clone. J is TRBJ1-1 and V is TRBV7-3, with unresolved D. The ends were cut back, 2 bases at V and 5 bases at J, with 15 bases in the middle. The length of the CDR3 is 15 residues. Germline CDR1 reads SGHTA; CDR2 reads FQGTGA. CDR3 nucleotides: TGTGCCAGCAGCTTAGCTCTTAGCCCTCTAACTGAAGCTTTCTTT. As protein: CASSLALSPLTEAFF. Using reference TRBV7-3 and TRBJ1-1 for the parts outside the CDR3, the full variable domain is GAGVSQTPSNKVTEKGKYVELRCDPISGHTALYWYRQSLGQGPEFLIYFQGTGAADDSGLPNDRFFAVRPEGSVSTLKIQRTERGDSAVYLCASSLALSPLTEAFFGQGTRLTVV.

The chain is built from TRBV7-2 and TRBJ2-7; no reliable D call. From germline, CDR1 is SGHTA and CDR2 FQGNSA. The length of the CDR3 is 12 residues. V lost 5 bases and J lost 3, with 8 bases in between. The CDR3 loop reads CASSENSYEQYF. For the CDR3, the DNA is TGTGCCAGCAGCGAGAACAGCTACGAGCAGTACTTC.

This clone has just a few counts. This sample includes further DNA sequences coding for the same CDR3. The chain joins TRBV7-2 to TRBJ1-5, with no clear D. The CDR3 is 13 residues long. The germline CDR1 and CDR2 sequences are SGHTA and FQGNSA. V was trimmed by 5 bases and J by 0 bases, leaving 5 bases between them. CDR3 nucleotides: TGTGCCAGCAGCCCCTATAGCAATCAGCCCCAGCATTTT. Protein product: CASSPYSNQPQHF.

This clone has a handful of counts. The CDR3 sequence is CASSDSGGGISYEQYF. CDR3 DNA: TGTGCCAGCAGTGACTCAGGAGGGGGCATCTCCTACGAGCAGTACTTC. J is TRBJ2-7 and V is TRBV6-4; D might be TRBD1 (7 bases). V dropped 0 bases and J dropped 0 bases, with 12 bases sitting between them. This CDR3 contains 16 residues. From germline, CDR1 is MRHNA and CDR2 SNTAGT.

This chain links TRBV2 with TRBJ1-2; 8 nucleotides match TRBD1. Losses at the gene ends were 8 bases for V and 8 bases for J; bases not matched to a gene: 13. CDR1 is SNHLY, CDR2 FYNNEI, per germline. CDR3 size: 14 residues. In nucleotides, the CDR3 is TGTGCCAGCGACGGGTGGCAGGGGGCTTGGGGCTACACCTTC. This sequence encodes CASDGWQGAWGYTF. Supplemented by reference TRBV2 and TRBJ1-2, the full variable domain reads EPEVTQTPSHQVTQMGQEVILRCVPISNHLYFYWYRQILGQKVEFLVSFYNNEISEKSEIFDDQFSVERPDGSNFTLKIRSTKLEDSAMYFCASDGWQGAWGYTFGSGTRLTVV.

V usage is TRBV6-6 and J usage is TRBJ2-1; TRBD2 is a possible D gene (6 bases). The ends were cut back, 6 bases at V and 10 bases at J, with 13 bases in the middle. CDR3 size: 12 residues. Per germline, CDR1 MNHNY and CDR2 SVGAGI (reference sequence). The DNA of the CDR3 is TGTGCCAGCAGCCGGGGGTCAGGGGAGCAGTTCTTC. Its translation: CASSRGSGEQFF.

This chain links TRBV19 with TRBJ1-1; 7 bases are a match to TRBD1. CDR1 LNHDA and CDR2 SQIVND come from the germline V gene (reference sequence). The CDR3 totals 14 residues. The junction had 4 bases not matched to a gene; V was cut back by 6 bases and J by 0 bases. CDR3 residues: CASSRTGLNTEAFF. In DNA, the CDR3 is TGTGCCAGTAGCCGGACAGGATTGAACACTGAAGCTTTCTTT.

Here the CDR3 reads CASSQQGKGYGYTF. The CDR3 nucleotides are TGCGCCAGCAGCCAGCAGGGGAAAGGCTATGGCTACACCTTC. The chain is built from TRBV4-3 and TRBJ1-2, with D possibly being TRBD1 (6 bases). The V and J ends lost 3 bases and 4 bases respectively, with 12 bases between them. The germline V gene has CDR1 LGHNA and CDR2 YSLEER. This CDR3 has 14 amino acids.

The V and J genes are TRBV5-1 and TRBJ1-1; 7 positions agree with TRBD1. J was trimmed by 0 bases and V by 4 bases; bases with no gene match: 6. This CDR3 comprises 15 residues. The V gene's germline CDR1 is SGHRS and CDR2 YFSETQ. The CDR3 loop reads CASSTQGEMNTEAFF. The CDR3 nucleotides are TGCGCCAGCAGCACGCAGGGGGAGATGAACACTGAAGCTTTCTTT.

The CDR3 region is CASSTGNSNQPQHF. The CDR3 DNA follows: TGTGCCAGCAGTACAGGTAATAGCAATCAGCCCCAGCATTTT. The genes are TRBV2 and TRBJ1-5; TRBD1 is a possible D gene (5 bases). This CDR3 region has 14 residues. Per germline, CDR1 SNHLY and CDR2 FYNNEI. Trimming removed 5 bases from V and 0 bases from J, with 8 bases in between.

V and J are TRBV4-2 and TRBJ2-1; 10 positions agree with TRBD1. Germline assignment: CDR1 LGHNA and CDR2 YNFKEQ. The length of the CDR3 is 15 residues. V lost 6 bases to trimming and J lost 4 bases; unmatched junction nucleotides: 6. The CDR3, as DNA: TGTGCCAGCAGGGGGGGGGACAGGGGATACAATGAGCAGTTCTTC. Its protein is CASRGGDRGYNEQFF.

The gene calls are TRBV9 and TRBJ1-3; D remains ambiguous. Trimming shortened V by 0 bases and J by 3 bases, and 13 bases separated the two germline ends. The CDR3 covers 16 residues. CDR1 and CDR2 (germline): SGDLS, YYNGEE. CDR3 loop: CASSVDRPIGGNTIYF. In DNA form, the CDR3 reads TGTGCCAGCAGCGTAGACCGTCCGATCGGTGGAAACACCATATATTTT. Full variable domain (rest looked up from reference TRBV9 and TRBJ1-3): DSGVTQTPKHLITATGQRVTLRCSPRSGDLSVYWYQQSLDQGLQFLIQYYNGEERAKGNILERFSAQQFPDLHSELNLSSLELGDSALYFCASSVDRPIGGNTIYFGEGSWLTVV.

Only a few counts were recorded for this clone. V is TRBV27 and J is TRBJ2-2; TRBD2 is a possible D gene (6 bases). Germline V gene lookup returns CDR1 MNHEY and CDR2 SMNVEV (reference sequence). V was trimmed by 2 bases and J by 6 bases, leaving 10 bases between them. CDR3 length: 14 amino acids. The CDR3 bases are TGTGCCAGCAGTTTACGGGACTTCCCCGGGGAGCTGTTTTTT. Translated, it gives CASSLRDFPGELFF.

The chain uses TRBV6-1 and TRBJ2-2; TRBD1 is a possible D gene (6 bases). The germline V gene has CDR1 MNHNS and CDR2 SASEGT. V lost 5 bases, J lost 6 bases, and 13 bases lay in between. The length of the CDR3 is 14 residues. The CDR3 nucleotides read TGTGCCAGCAGTCCACAGGGTGCGGCCGGGGAGCTGTTTTTT. Residues: CASSPQGAAGELFF.

This sequence joins TRBV4-1 and TRBJ1-1; 8 positions match TRBD1. Germline loops: CDR1 MGHRA, CDR2 YSYEKL. The CDR3 is 15 residues long. With V trimmed by 3 bases and J by 3 bases, 6 bases remained unmatched. Here the CDR3 DNA reads TGCGCCAGCAGCCACAATACAGGGGGGGACACTGAAGCTTTCTTT. It yields the protein CASSHNTGGDTEAFF.